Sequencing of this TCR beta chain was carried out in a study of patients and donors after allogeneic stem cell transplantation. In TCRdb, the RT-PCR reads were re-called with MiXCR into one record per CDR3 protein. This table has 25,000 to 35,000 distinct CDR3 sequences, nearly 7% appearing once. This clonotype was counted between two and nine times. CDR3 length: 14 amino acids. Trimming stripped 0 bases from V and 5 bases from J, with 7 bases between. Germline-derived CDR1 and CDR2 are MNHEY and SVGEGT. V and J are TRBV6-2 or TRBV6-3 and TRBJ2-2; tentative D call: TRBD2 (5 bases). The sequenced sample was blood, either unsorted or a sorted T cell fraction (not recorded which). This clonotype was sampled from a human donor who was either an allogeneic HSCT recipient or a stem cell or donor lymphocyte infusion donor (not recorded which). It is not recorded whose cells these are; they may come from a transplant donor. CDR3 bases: TGTGCCAGCAGTTACTCCGGAGGAACCGGGGAGCTGTTTTTT. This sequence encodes CASSYSGGTGELFF.